What follows are 24 T cell receptor beta chains derived from one specimen sequenced in a study of T cells in Graves' hyperthyroidism and ophthalmopathy. Using RNA transcripts as the source, TCR beta CDR3 regions were amplified. Carried out on the TCR CDR3, a first-round RT-PCR used the HTBI primer set. One entry per CDR3 protein, called by TCRdb with MiXCR from the multiplex PCR reads. The sample carries around 520,000 distinct CDR3 sequences, around a quarter recorded once. Source material: blood. These receptors all stem from a woman in her 30s with Graves' ophthalmopathy.

This clonotype has ten or more counts. V usage is TRBV12-3 or TRBV12-4 and J usage is TRBJ2-2; TRBD1 might be the D (6 bases). The CDR3 is 12 residues long. Trimming pared 6 bases from V and 7 bases from J, leaving 9 bases between. The CDR3 spells CASRAGVGELFF. For the CDR3, the DNA is TGTGCCAGCAGGGCAGGGGTCGGGGAGCTGTTTTTT.

This clonotype has a handful of counts. The CDR3 DNA follows: TGCGCCAGCAGCCAAACAGTGTACTCTGGAAACACCATATATTTT. The encoded protein is CASSQTVYSGNTIYF. This chain links TRBV4-3 with TRBJ1-3; D unresolved. This CDR3 contains 15 residues. CDR1 and CDR2 from the germline V gene are LGHNA and YSLEER. Trimming pared 2 bases from V and 0 bases from J, leaving 8 bases between.

At least ten counts were recorded for this clonotype. The chain combines TRBV10-3 with TRBJ1-5, with 7 nucleotides matching TRBD1. The CDR3 has 14 residues. After removal of 6 bases from V and 2 bases from J, the junction contained 4 bases not matched to a gene. Germline CDR1 is ENHRY and CDR2 is SYGVKD. The CDR3 region is CAISPDRGNQPQHF. The CDR3 bases are TGTGCCATCAGCCCAGACAGGGGCAATCAGCCCCAGCATTTT.

This clonotype was observed a handful of times. This sequence joins TRBV12-3 or TRBV12-4 and TRBJ2-2; D gene unclear. The germline V and J ends were trimmed by 8 bases and 7 bases, with 8 bases remaining between them. The CDR3 runs to 11 residues. CDR3 coding DNA: TGTGCCAGCGAAATGTACGGGGAGCTGTTTTTT. Residues: CASEMYGELFF.

This clonotype has a count of ten or more. This CDR3 is CSATPSSGYTF. The CDR3, as DNA: TGCAGTGCTACCCCCTCTAGTGGCTACACCTTC. The chain employs TRBV20-1 and TRBJ1-2; D gene ambiguous. Trimming left V 4 bases short and J 7 bases short, with 10 bases between. The CDR3 consists of 11 residues. Germline V gives CDR1 DFQATT, CDR2 SNEGSKA (reference sequence).

This chain uses TRBV28 with TRBJ2-7; TRBD2 aligns across 9 bases. V trimming: 2 bases; J trimming: 5 bases; junction bases outside the gene matches: 10. CDR1 is MDHEN, CDR2 SYDVKM, per germline. This CDR3 is 16 amino acids long. The CDR3 loop is CASSLPRGAGGDEQYF. As DNA, the CDR3 is TGTGCCAGCAGTTTACCGCGGGGAGCGGGAGGTGACGAGCAGTACTTC.

This clonotype was counted only a few times. The V and J genes are TRBV6-5 and TRBJ2-2; a possible D gene is TRBD1 (6 bases). The CDR3 has 15 amino acids. The V end lost 4 bases, the J end lost 0 bases, and 9 bases lay between the germline ends. Germline V gene data show CDR1 as MNHEY and CDR2 as SVGAGI. The chain's CDR3 is CASSWTVSNTGELFF. In DNA, the CDR3 is TGTGCCAGCAGTTGGACAGTTTCGAACACCGGGGAGCTGTTTTTT.

The rearrangement uses TRBV28 and TRBJ1-2; possible D gene TRBD1, 6 bases. The CDR3 length is 13 residues. The ends were cut back, 3 bases at V and 7 bases at J, with 12 bases in the middle. CDR1 is MDHEN, CDR2 SYDVKM, per germline. CDR3 DNA: TGTGCCAGCAGTTTGGGGGCAGGACGTGGCTACACCTTC. It codes for CASSLGAGRGYTF.

V is TRBV28 and J is TRBJ1-5; a possible D gene is TRBD1 (5 bases). V was clipped by 7 bases and J by 3 bases, with 13 bases between them. This CDR3 spans 14 amino acids. CDR1 is MDHEN, CDR2 SYDVKM, per germline. The CDR3 bases are TGTGCCAGCACCAAACAGGTTTTCAATCAGCCCCAGCATTTT. Translation gives CASTKQVFNQPQHF. The full variable domain, in which reference TRBV28 and TRBJ1-5 provide the parts outside the CDR3, is DVKVTQSSRYLVKRTGEKVFLECVQDMDHENMFWYRQDPGLGLRLIYFSYDVKMKEKGDIPEGYSVSREKKERFSLILESASTNQTSMYLCASTKQVFNQPQHFGDGTRLSIL.

The sample holds many counts of this clonotype. A much bigger clone sits one base away, suggesting this may be a read error. This chain links TRBV10-3 with TRBJ1-2; 7 bases line up with TRBD1. Germline CDR1 and CDR2: ENHRY and SYGVKD. This CDR3 spans 16 amino acids. J was trimmed by 6 bases and V by 8 bases; bases with no gene match: 18. The CDR3 DNA is TGTGCCATCGGTGGGACAGCGGCTCAAATAATAGATGGCTACACCTTC. Its translation is CAIGGTAAQIIDGYTF.

This rearrangement joins TRBV12-3 or TRBV12-4 to TRBJ1-3, with D hard to call. The CDR3 extends over 14 amino acids. Between the trimmed V and J ends, which lost 7 bases and 0 bases, there was a span of 10 bases. CDR3 coding DNA: TGTGCCAGCAAGACTGGCCCCTCTGGAAACACCATATATTTT. This gives the protein CASKTGPSGNTIYF.

This clonotype has at least ten counts. The J gene is TRBJ2-4, the V gene TRBV12-3 or TRBV12-4, with 9 bases lining up with TRBD1. CDR3 size: 15 residues. V gave up 4 bases and J gave up 5 bases; unmatched junction bases: 6. This chain's CDR3 is CASSYRDRDENIQYF. The DNA of the CDR3 is TGTGCCAGCAGTTACCGGGACAGGGACGAAAACATTCAGTACTTC.

This clonotype was observed at least ten times. This chain joins TRBV20-1 and TRBJ2-7; TRBD1 matches at 7 bases. CDR1 and CDR2 (germline): DFQATT, SNEGSKA (reference sequence). There are 14 residues in the CDR3. The trim removed 0 bases at V and 6 bases at J, leaving 8 bases unmatched. The CDR3 DNA follows: TGCAGTGCTAGAGATACAGGGGATTTGAGCGAGCAGTACTTC. This gives the protein CSARDTGDLSEQYF.

The CDR3 region is CASSPSGGQTYLTYEQYF. The CDR3 DNA follows: TGTGCCAGCTCACCATCAGGGGGGCAAACCTACTTAACCTACGAGCAGTACTTC. The chain links TRBV18 to TRBJ2-7, with a weak D call TRBD1 (7 bases). Trimming removed 2 bases from V and 2 bases from J, with 22 bases in between. CDR1 and CDR2 (germline): KGHSH, LQKENI. The CDR3 has 18 amino acids.

This clonotype has only a few counts. The genes are TRBV18 and TRBJ1-5; D is unclear. V lost 1 base to trimming and J lost 9 bases, with 10 bases between them. The CDR3 has 13 residues. From germline, CDR1 is KGHSH and CDR2 LQKENI. The CDR3: CASSPRTMGPQHF. The CDR3 DNA reads TGTGCCAGCTCACCACGGACGATGGGGCCCCAGCATTTT.

This clonotype has a count of ten or more. The chain combines TRBV30 with TRBJ1-3; TRBD1 is a possible D gene (6 bases). The V gene lost 7 bases and the J gene lost 2 bases, with 12 bases spanning the gap. In germline, CDR1 is GTSNPN, CDR2 SVGIG (reference sequence). The CDR3 loop spans 13 amino acids. CDR3 nucleotide sequence: TGTGCCTACGCGACAGGTGCTGGAAACACCATATATTTT. Amino acids: CAYATGAGNTIYF.

This clonotype was found many times. The J gene is TRBJ2-7, the V gene TRBV5-1; D is perhaps TRBD1 (5 bases). Germline CDR1 and CDR2: SGHRS and YFSETQ. V was shortened by 4 bases and J by 9 bases, with 23 bases between the two germline ends. The CDR3 consists of 15 residues. Here the CDR3 reads CASSPGPRQGMGQYF. The CDR3 DNA reads TGCGCCAGCAGCCCTGGGCCCCGGCAGGGCATGGGGCAGTACTTC.

This clonotype was counted ten times or more. The chain couples TRBV3-1 to TRBJ2-7; D tentatively fits TRBD1 or TRBD2 (5 bases each). CDR1 LGHDT and CDR2 YNNKEL come from the germline V gene (reference sequence). This CDR3 spans 14 amino acids. V was cut by 5 bases and J by 4 bases, with 15 bases left in between. The CDR3 nucleotides are TGTGCCAGCAGCGTTTTTAACGGGGCTTACGAGCAGTACTTC. Translation gives CASSVFNGAYEQYF.

This clonotype was counted many times. The chain employs TRBV6-1 and TRBJ2-7; tentative D call: TRBD2 (7 bases). The CDR3 runs 15 residues. The V gene lost 6 bases and the J gene lost 2 bases, with 17 bases spanning the gap. Germline lookup yields CDR1 MNHNS and CDR2 SASEGT. The CDR3, as DNA: TGTGCCAGCAGCCGACTCGGGGGGCTCGCCTACGAGCAGTACTTC. Its translation is CASSRLGGLAYEQYF.

This clonotype was found many times. This sequence joins TRBV11-3 and TRBJ2-2; D perhaps matches TRBD1 (5 bases). The length of the CDR3 is 15 residues. Between the trimmed V and J ends, which lost 2 bases and 7 bases, there was a span of 14 bases. In germline, CDR1 is SGHNT, CDR2 YENEEA. CDR3 coding DNA: TGTGCCAGCAGCTTATATGGCAGGGTCCACGGGGAGCTGTTTTTT. It specifies CASSLYGRVHGELFF.

This clonotype was picked up many times. V usage is TRBV6-2 or TRBV6-3 and J usage is TRBJ2-6; no clear D. Germline CDR1 MNHEY, CDR2 SVGEGT. The CDR3 runs to 14 residues. The V end lost 6 bases, the J end lost 0 bases, and 6 bases lay between the germline ends. CDR3 in amino acids: CASRPISGANVLTF. CDR3 DNA sequence: TGTGCCAGCAGACCCATCTCTGGGGCCAACGTCCTGACTTTC.

This clonotype was detected ten times or more. This chain uses TRBV7-6 with TRBJ2-5, with 13 bases aligning to TRBD2. The V segment lost 3 bases and the J segment 4 bases; nucleotides outside the gene matches: 5. Germline CDR1 and CDR2: SGHVS and FNYEAQ. The length of the CDR3 is 16 residues. The CDR3 region has the DNA TGTGCCAGCAGCTTGACACTAGCGGGGGGGCCAGAGACCCAGTACTTC. Protein sequence: CASSLTLAGGPETQYF.

This clonotype has at least ten counts. CDR3 in DNA: TGTGCCAGCAGTTACCCGGGACAGGGTCCCTCCTACGAGCAGTACTTC. Translating it yields CASSYPGQGPSYEQYF. The chain employs TRBV6-5 and TRBJ2-7; 9 bases agree with TRBD1. The trim removed 2 bases at V and 0 bases at J, leaving 5 bases unmatched. Germline V gene sequence: CDR1 MNHEY, CDR2 SVGAGI. The CDR3 covers 16 residues.

This clonotype was counted ten times or more. The rearrangement uses TRBV6-2 or TRBV6-3 and TRBJ1-2, with 7 bases identical to TRBD1. This CDR3 has 15 residues. The V gene end was trimmed by 6 bases and the J gene end by 5 bases; junction bases not matched to a gene: 12. Germline lookup yields CDR1 MNHEY and CDR2 SVGEGT. CDR3 protein: CASRTTDLQGYGYTF. DNA of the CDR3: TGTGCCAGCAGGACTACAGACCTACAGGGGTATGGCTACACCTTC.